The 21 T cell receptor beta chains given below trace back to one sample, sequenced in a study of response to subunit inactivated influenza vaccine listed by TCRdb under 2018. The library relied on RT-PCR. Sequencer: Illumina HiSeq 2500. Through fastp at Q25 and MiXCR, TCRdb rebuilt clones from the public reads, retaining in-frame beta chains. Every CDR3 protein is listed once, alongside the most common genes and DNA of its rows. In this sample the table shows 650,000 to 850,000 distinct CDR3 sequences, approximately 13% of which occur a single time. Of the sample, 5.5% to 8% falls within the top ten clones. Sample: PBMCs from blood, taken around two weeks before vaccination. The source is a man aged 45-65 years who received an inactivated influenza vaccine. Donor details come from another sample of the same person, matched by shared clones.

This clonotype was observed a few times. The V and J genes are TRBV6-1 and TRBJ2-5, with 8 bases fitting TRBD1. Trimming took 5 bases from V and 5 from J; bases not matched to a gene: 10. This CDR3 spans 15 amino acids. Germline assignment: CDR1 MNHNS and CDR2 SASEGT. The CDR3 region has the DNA TGTGCCAGCAGTCTCCTCAGGGACAGGCCGGAGACCCAGTACTTC. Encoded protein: CASSLLRDRPETQYF.

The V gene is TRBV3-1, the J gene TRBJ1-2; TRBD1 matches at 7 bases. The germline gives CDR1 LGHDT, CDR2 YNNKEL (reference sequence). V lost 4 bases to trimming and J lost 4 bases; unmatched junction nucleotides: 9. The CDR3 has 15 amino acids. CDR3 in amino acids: CASSPTGARTYGYTF. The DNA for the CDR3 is TGTGCCAGCAGCCCAACAGGGGCGAGGACCTATGGCTACACCTTC.

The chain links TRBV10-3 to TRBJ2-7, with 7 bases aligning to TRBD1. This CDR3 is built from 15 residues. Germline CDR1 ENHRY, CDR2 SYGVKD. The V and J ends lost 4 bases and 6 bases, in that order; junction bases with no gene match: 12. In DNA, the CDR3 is TGTGCCATCAGTGTACAAGAGGGGGCGGCGTCCGAGCAGTACTTC. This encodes CAISVQEGAASEQYF.

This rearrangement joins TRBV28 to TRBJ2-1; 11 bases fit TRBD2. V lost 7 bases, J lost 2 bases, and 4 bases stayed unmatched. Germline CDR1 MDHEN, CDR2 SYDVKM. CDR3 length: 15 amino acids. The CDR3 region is CASNIAGGPYNEQFF. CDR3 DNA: TGTGCCAGCAATATAGCGGGAGGGCCCTACAATGAGCAGTTCTTC. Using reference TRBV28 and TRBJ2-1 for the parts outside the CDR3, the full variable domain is DVKVTQSSRYLVKRTGEKVFLECVQDMDHENMFWYRQDPGLGLRLIYFSYDVKMKEKGDIPEGYSVSREKKERFSLILESASTNQTSMYLCASNIAGGPYNEQFFGPGTRLTVL.

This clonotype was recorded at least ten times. CDR3 sequence reads: CASSIGDRGYNEQFF. DNA for the CDR3: TGTGCCAGCAGCATAGGGGACAGGGGGTACAATGAGCAGTTCTTC. The V call is TRBV7-2, the J call TRBJ2-1; 11 bases are shared with TRBD1. The CDR3 runs 15 residues. Germline V lookup: CDR1 SGHTA, CDR2 FQGNSA. After removal of 5 bases from V and 4 bases from J, the junction contained 4 bases not matched to a gene.

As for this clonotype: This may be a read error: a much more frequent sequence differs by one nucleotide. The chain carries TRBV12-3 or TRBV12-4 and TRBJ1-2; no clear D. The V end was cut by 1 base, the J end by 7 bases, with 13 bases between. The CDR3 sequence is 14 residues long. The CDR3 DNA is TGTGCCAGCAGTTTAGGGTACGGGCTTGGTGGCTACACCTTC. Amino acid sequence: CASSLGYGLGGYTF.

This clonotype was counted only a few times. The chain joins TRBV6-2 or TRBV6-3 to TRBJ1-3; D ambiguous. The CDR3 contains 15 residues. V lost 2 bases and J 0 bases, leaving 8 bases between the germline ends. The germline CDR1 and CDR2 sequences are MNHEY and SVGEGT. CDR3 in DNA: TGTGCCAGCAGTTACACCGGATACTCTGGAAACACCATATATTTT. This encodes CASSYTGYSGNTIYF.

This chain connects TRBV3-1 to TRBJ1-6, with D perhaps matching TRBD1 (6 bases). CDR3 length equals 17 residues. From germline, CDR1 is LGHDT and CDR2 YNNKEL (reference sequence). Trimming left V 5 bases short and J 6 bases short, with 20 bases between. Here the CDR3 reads CASSNPTGTGVNSPLHF. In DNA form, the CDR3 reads TGTGCCAGCAGCAACCCAACAGGGACGGGAGTTAATTCACCCCTCCACTTT.

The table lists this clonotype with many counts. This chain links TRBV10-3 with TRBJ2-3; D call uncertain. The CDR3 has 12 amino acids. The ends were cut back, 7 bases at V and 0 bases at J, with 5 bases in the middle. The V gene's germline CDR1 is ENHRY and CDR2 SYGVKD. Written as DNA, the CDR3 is TGTGCCATCAAGACAAGCACAGATACGCAGTATTTT. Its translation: CAIKTSTDTQYF.

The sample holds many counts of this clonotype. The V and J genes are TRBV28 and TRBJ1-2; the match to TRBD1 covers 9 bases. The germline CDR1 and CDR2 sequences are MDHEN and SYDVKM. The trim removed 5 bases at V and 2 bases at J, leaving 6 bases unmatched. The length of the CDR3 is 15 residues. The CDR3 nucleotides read TGTGCCAGCAGTATGCCGACAGGGGGGAACTATGGCTACACCTTC. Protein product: CASSMPTGGNYGYTF.

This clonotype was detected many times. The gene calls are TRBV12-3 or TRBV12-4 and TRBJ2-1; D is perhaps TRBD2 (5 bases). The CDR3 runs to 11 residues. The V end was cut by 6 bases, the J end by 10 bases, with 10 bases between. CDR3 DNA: TGTGCCAGCAGCCTAGTAGCGGAGCAGTTCTTC. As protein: CASSLVAEQFF.

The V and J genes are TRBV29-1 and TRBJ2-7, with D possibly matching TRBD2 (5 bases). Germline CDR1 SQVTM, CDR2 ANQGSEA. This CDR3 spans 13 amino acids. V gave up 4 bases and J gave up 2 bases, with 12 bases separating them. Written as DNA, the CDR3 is TGCAGCGTTGCAGGAGCGGACCCCTACGAGCAGTACTTC. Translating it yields CSVAGADPYEQYF.

CDR3 DNA: TGTGCCATCGGAGAATCCATCGGGATTGAAGCTTTCTTT. Protein: CAIGESIGIEAFF. This chain joins TRBV10-3 and TRBJ1-1; no definite D call. V lost 8 bases and J lost 7, with 17 bases in between. The CDR3 loop spans 13 amino acids. The germline CDR1 and CDR2 sequences are ENHRY and SYGVKD.

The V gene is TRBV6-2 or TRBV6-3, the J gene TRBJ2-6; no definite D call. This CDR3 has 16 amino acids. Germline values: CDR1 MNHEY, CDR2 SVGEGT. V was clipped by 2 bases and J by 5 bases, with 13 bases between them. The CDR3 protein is CASSYPTVGWANVLTF. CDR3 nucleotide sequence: TGTGCCAGCAGTTACCCTACTGTAGGCTGGGCCAACGTCCTGACTTTC.

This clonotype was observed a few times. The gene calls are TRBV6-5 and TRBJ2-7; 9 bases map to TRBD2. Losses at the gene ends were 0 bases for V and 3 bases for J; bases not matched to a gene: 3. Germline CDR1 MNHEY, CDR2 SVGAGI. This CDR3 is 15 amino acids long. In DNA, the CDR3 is TGTGCCAGCAGTTACTCCGCTAGCGGGAACTACGAGCAGTACTTC. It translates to CASSYSASGNYEQYF.

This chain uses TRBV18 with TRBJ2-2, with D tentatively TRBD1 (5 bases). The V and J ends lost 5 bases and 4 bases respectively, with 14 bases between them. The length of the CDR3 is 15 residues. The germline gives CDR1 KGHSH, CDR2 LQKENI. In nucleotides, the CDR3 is TGTGCCAGCTCATCAGAGCCAGGGCTCACCGGGGAGCTGTTTTTT. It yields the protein CASSSEPGLTGELFF.

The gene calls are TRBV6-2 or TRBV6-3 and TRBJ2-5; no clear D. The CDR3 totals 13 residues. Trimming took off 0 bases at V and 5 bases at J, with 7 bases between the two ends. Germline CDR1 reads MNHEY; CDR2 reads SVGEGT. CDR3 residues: CASSYSRVETQYF. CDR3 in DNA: TGTGCCAGCAGTTACTCACGGGTGGAGACCCAGTACTTC.

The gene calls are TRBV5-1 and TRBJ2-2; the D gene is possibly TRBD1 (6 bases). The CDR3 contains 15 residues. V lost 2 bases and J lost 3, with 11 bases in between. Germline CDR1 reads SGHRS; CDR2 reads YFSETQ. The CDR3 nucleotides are TGCGCCAGCAGCTTACAGGGACGGGACACCGGGGAGCTGTTTTTT. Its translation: CASSLQGRDTGELFF.

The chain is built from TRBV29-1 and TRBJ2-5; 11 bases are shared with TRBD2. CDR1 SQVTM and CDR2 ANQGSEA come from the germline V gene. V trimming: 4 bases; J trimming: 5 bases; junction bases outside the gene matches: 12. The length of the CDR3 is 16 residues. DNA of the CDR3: TGCAGCGTTGGTCCTCGTAGCGGGGGGGATTTGGAGACCCAGTACTTC. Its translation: CSVGPRSGGDLETQYF. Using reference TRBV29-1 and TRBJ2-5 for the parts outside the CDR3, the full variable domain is SAVISQKPSRDICQRGTSLTIQCQVDSQVTMMFWYRQQPGQSLTLIATANQGSEATYESGFVIDKFPISRPNLTFSTLTVSNMSPEDSSIYLCSVGPRSGGDLETQYFGPGTRLLVL.

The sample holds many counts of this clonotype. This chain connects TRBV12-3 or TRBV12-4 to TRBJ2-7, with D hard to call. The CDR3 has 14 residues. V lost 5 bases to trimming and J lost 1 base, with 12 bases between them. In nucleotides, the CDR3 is TGTGCCAGCAGTAACCGGCTAGGGTCCTACGAGCAGTACTTC. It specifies CASSNRLGSYEQYF.

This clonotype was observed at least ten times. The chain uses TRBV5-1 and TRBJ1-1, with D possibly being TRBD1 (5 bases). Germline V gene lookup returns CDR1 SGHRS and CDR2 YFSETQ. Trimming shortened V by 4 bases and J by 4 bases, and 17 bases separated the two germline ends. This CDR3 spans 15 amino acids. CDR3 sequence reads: CASSLDPVGGTEAFF. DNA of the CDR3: TGCGCCAGCAGCCTAGACCCGGTCGGGGGCACTGAAGCTTTCTTT.